The subject of this entry is one T cell receptor (beta chain). This record belongs to a study of T cell clones after liver transplantation. Study-wide context: TCRbeta sequencing after a pre-transplant mixed lymphocyte reaction identified graft-donor-reactive clones, later tracked in post-transplant blood. Timepoints were pre-transplant, pre-withdrawal, and after withdrawal was completed or failed.

Thawed unstimulated PBMCs were FACS-sorted by CD3, CD4 and CD8 into two populations. Clones were sequenced by immunoSEQ multiplex PCR, and TCRdb holds only the in-frame ones, with some missing. The sample lists about 15,000 clones, 80% to 95% occurring once. Material: CD8+ T cells from blood, obtained before liver transplant. This TCR derives from a human donor who received a liver transplant.

DNA for the CDR3: TGTGCCAGCAGTTTTCAACCGGGGGCTAACTACGAGCAGTACTTC. Encoded protein: CASSFQPGANYEQYF. The chain uses TRBV28 and TRBJ2-7; D tentatively reads TRBD1 or TRBD2 (6 bases each). CDR1 and CDR2 (germline): MDHEN, SYDVKM. V was clipped by 3 bases and J by 3 bases, with 15 bases between them. The CDR3 runs 15 residues.